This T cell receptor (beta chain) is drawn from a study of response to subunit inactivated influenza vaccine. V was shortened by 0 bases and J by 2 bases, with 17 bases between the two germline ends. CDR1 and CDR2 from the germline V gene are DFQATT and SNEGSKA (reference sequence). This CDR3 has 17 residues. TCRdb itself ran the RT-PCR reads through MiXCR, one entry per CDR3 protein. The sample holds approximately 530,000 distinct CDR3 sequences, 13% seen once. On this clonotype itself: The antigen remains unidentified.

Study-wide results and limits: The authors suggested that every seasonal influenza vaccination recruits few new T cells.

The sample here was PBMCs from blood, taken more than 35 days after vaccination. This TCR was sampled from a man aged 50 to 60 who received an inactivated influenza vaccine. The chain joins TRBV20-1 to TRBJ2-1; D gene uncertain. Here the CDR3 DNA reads TGCAGTGCTAGAGATTTCCGTAGGAGAAGACCCTACAATGAGCAGTTCTTC. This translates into CSARDFRRRRPYNEQFF.